This entry lists 32 T cell receptor beta chains sequenced from one sample in a study of blood T cell repertoires in COVID-19. Method: immunoSEQ multiplex PCR; TCRdb's copy keeps in-frame clones and lacks some. The top ten hold roughly 8.8% of the sample, which has 15,000 to 20,000 clones, roughly 77% seen once. The source material was peripheral blood. These receptors were obtained from a man aged 55 to 70 with acute or convalescent COVID-19.

The chain uses TRBV14 and TRBJ2-3; 8 nucleotides align to TRBD2. In germline, CDR1 is SGHDN, CDR2 FVKESK. V shed 4 bases and J 1 base; nucleotides not matched to a gene: 1. CDR3 length equals 14 residues. The CDR3 nucleotides are TGTGCCAGCAGCCGGCGGGGGGGCACAGATACGCAGTATTTT. It yields the protein CASSRRGGTDTQYF.

The chain has TRBV10-3 and TRBJ1-2, with unresolved D. Per the germline V gene, CDR1 is ENHRY and CDR2 is SYGVKD. The CDR3 spans 16 residues. Trimming removed 3 bases from V and 6 bases from J, with 20 bases in between. The CDR3 DNA follows: TGTGCCATCAGTGACTCGGTGACACTCAGCTTGGATGGCTACACCTTC. As protein: CAISDSVTLSLDGYTF.

This clone was recorded once. The rearrangement uses TRBV6-5 and TRBJ1-2, with TRBD1 matching 10 bases. CDR1 and CDR2 (germline): MNHEY, SVGAGI. Germline trimming cut 7 bases from V and 4 bases from J; bases unmatched to any gene: 6. There are 14 residues in the CDR3. CDR3 protein: CASIGTGAFYGYTF. The CDR3 DNA reads as TGTGCCAGCATTGGGACAGGGGCCTTCTATGGCTACACCTTC.

In its sample, this clone was seen once. The rearrangement joins TRBV18 to TRBJ2-2; D unresolved. Trimming cost V 3 bases and J 1 base, with 12 bases left between them. The CDR3 loop spans 16 amino acids. Germline lookup yields CDR1 KGHSH and CDR2 LQKENI. CDR3: CASSPIGQRNTGELFF. CDR3 nucleotide sequence: TGTGCCAGCTCACCCATTGGCCAACGGAACACCGGGGAGCTGTTTTTT.

The J gene is TRBJ2-7, the V gene TRBV9, with 8 nucleotides matching TRBD2. Germline CDR1 reads SGDLS; CDR2 reads YYNGEE. The CDR3 length is 13 residues. Losses at the gene ends were 5 bases for V and 5 bases for J; bases not matched to a gene: 6. CDR3 DNA sequence: TGTGCCAGCAGTCCGGGGGGGGCGGACGAGCAGTACTTC. Translated, it gives CASSPGGADEQYF. Filled out from reference TRBV9 and TRBJ2-7, the complete variable domain reads DSGVTQTPKHLITATGQRVTLRCSPRSGDLSVYWYQQSLDQGLQFLIQYYNGEERAKGNILERFSAQQFPDLHSELNLSSLELGDSALYFCASSPGGADEQYFGPGTRLTVT.

The chain links TRBV19 to TRBJ2-1, with 13 bases lining up with TRBD2. The V gene end was trimmed by 3 bases and the J gene end by 8 bases; junction bases not matched to a gene: 10. CDR1 LNHDA and CDR2 SQIVND come from the germline V gene (reference sequence). This CDR3 contains 17 residues. CDR3 bases: TGTGCCAGTAGTATTCCTCAGTCCGGACTAGCGGGGGATGAGCAGTTCTTC. Protein product: CASSIPQSGLAGDEQFF.

This clone is a singleton in its sample. The chain links TRBV28 to TRBJ1-5, with no clear D. Germline V gene lookup returns CDR1 MDHEN and CDR2 SYDVKM. The length of the CDR3 is 16 residues. Trimming cost V 2 bases and J 5 bases, with 16 bases left between them. CDR3 nucleotide sequence: TGTGCCAGCAGTTTACTTGCAGGTCCCAGTTATCAGCCCCAGCATTTT. Protein product: CASSLLAGPSYQPQHF.

The rearrangement links TRBV2 to TRBJ1-3; the match to TRBD1 covers 7 bases. CDR3 length equals 14 residues. V shed 1 base and J 7 bases; nucleotides not matched to a gene: 4. CDR1 SNHLY and CDR2 FYNNEI come from the germline V gene. This CDR3 reads CASSEEGALNTIYF. CDR3 DNA sequence: TGTGCCAGCAGTGAAGAGGGGGCGTTGAACACCATATATTTT.

The chain has TRBV24-1 and TRBJ2-2, with D possibly TRBD2 on 5 matching bases. The CDR3 has 13 residues. The V end lost 10 bases, the J end lost 2 bases, and 10 bases lay between the germline ends. Germline V gives CDR1 KGHDR, CDR2 SFDVKD. As DNA, the CDR3 is TGTGCCACAGTGGGAGACAACACCGGGGAGCTGTTTTTT. It encodes CATVGDNTGELFF.

For this clone: The conserved final phenylalanine or tryptophan is absent from the CDR3, which likely points to a read error. The limits of the CDR3 on the DNA are not certain, so only TCRdb's listed CDR3 is given. The genes are TRBV11-2 and TRBJ2-3; TRBD1, as called in the table, went unchecked against the DNA. Germline V gene data show CDR1 as SGHAT and CDR2 as FQNNGV. 13 amino acids form the CDR3, both terminal residues included. CDR3 sequence: CASSLRQGTVPIL.

The V call is TRBV27, the J call TRBJ2-3, with a tentative D call TRBD1 (6 bases). Trimming stripped 5 bases from V and 10 bases from J, with 22 bases between. This CDR3 has 15 amino acids. The germline gives CDR1 MNHEY, CDR2 SMNVEV (reference sequence). The CDR3 loop reads CASSPKILDSLAQYF. The CDR3 DNA reads as TGTGCCAGCAGTCCTAAAATTTTGGACAGTCTAGCGCAGTATTTT.

The V call is TRBV7-2, the J call TRBJ1-2, with a weak D call TRBD1 (6 bases). CDR1 SGHTA and CDR2 FQGNSA come from the germline V gene. Trimming shortened V by 3 bases and J by 0 bases, and 11 bases separated the two germline ends. The CDR3 contains 15 residues. The CDR3 DNA sequence: TGTGCCAGCAGCTTCGGACAGCCAGCTAACTATGGCTACACCTTC. Its translation: CASSFGQPANYGYTF.

V usage is TRBV6-2 or TRBV6-3 and J usage is TRBJ1-2; D possibly corresponds to TRBD1 (6 bases). This CDR3 has 13 residues. The germline CDR1 and CDR2 sequences are MNHEY and SVGEGT. The germline V and J ends were trimmed by 5 bases and 6 bases, with 13 bases remaining between them. The CDR3 reads CASSPDRINGYTF. CDR3 DNA sequence: TGTGCCAGCAGTCCCGACAGGATCAATGGCTACACCTTC.

The V call is TRBV11-2, the J call TRBJ2-5; possibly TRBD2 for D (6 bases). The germline V and J ends were trimmed by 5 bases and 5 bases, with 18 bases remaining between them. This CDR3 spans 15 amino acids. CDR1 and CDR2 (germline): SGHAT, FQNNGV. The CDR3 DNA is TGTGCCAGCAGCCTATACGGGGGAGCTCGGGAGACCCAGTACTTC. This sequence encodes CASSLYGGARETQYF. The full variable domain, completed using reference TRBV11-2 and TRBJ2-5, is EAGVAQSPRYKIIEKRQSVAFWCNPISGHATLYWYQQILGQGPKLLIQFQNNGVVDDSQLPKDRFSAERLKGVDSTLKIQPAKLEDSAVYLCASSLYGGARETQYFGPGTRLLVL.

In this sample, this clone turned up once. The chain has TRBV7-9 and TRBJ2-3; TRBD2 agrees at 8 bases. The CDR3 has 15 amino acids. Germline values: CDR1 SEHNR, CDR2 FQNEAQ (reference sequence). The junction had 11 bases not matched to a gene; V was cut back by 5 bases and J by 7 bases. CDR3 nucleotide sequence: TGTGCCAGCAGCCCCCGGGGTAGCGGGGTGAATACGCAGTATTTT. It encodes CASSPRGSGVNTQYF.

This chain links TRBV30 with TRBJ2-7, with 8 bases aligning to TRBD1. The V gene's germline CDR1 is GTSNPN and CDR2 SVGIG (reference sequence). J gave up 8 bases and V 4 bases, and 7 bases lay outside the gene matches. The length of the CDR3 is 12 residues. The CDR3 sequence: CAWTRTGFKQYF. The DNA for the CDR3 is TGTGCCTGGACCAGGACAGGGTTTAAGCAGTACTTC. Full variable domain (remainder filled in from reference TRBV30 and TRBJ2-7): SQTIHQWPATLVQPVGSPLSLECTVEGTSNPNLYWYRQAAGRGLQLLFYSVGIGQISSEVPQNLSASRPQDRQFILSSKKLLLSDSGFYLCAWTRTGFKQYFGPGTRLTVT.

The rearrangement links TRBV5-4 to TRBJ1-1; TRBD1 matches at 12 bases. Germline V lookup: CDR1 SGHNT, CDR2 YYREEE (reference sequence). CDR3 size: 16 residues. The J segment lost 5 bases and the V segment lost 3 bases, leaving 8 bases of the junction unmatched. In DNA, the CDR3 is TGTGCCAGCAGCTCTACCCCGGGACAGGGGGCGACTGAAGCTTTCTTT. This gives the protein CASSSTPGQGATEAFF.

The chain combines TRBV25-1 with TRBJ1-2, with 7 positions matching TRBD1. CDR3 size: 14 residues. V was clipped by 2 bases and J by 4 bases; unmatched bases: 4. Looked up from germline, CDR1 is MGHDK and CDR2 is SYGVNS. In DNA, the CDR3 is TGTGCCAGCAGTGAAGCGGGACAGCTCTATGGCTACACCTTC. As protein: CASSEAGQLYGYTF.

This chain uses TRBV5-1 with TRBJ1-5; 8 nucleotides match TRBD1. The V gene end was trimmed by 4 bases and the J gene end by 4 bases; junction bases not matched to a gene: 16. The CDR3 length is 18 residues. The germline CDR1 and CDR2 sequences are SGHRS and YFSETQ. The CDR3 sequence: CASSPGDRREDLNQPQHF. The CDR3 bases are TGCGCCAGCAGCCCCGGGGACAGGCGTGAAGACTTAAATCAGCCCCAGCATTTT.

The chain recombines TRBV13 with TRBJ2-7, with TRBD1 matching over 10 bases. V shed 5 bases, J shed 4 bases, and the junction held 11 bases outside the gene matches. The germline V gene has CDR1 PRHDT and CDR2 FYEKMQ (reference sequence). This CDR3 contains 16 residues. The chain's CDR3 is CASSTSRDRGSYEQYF. In DNA, the CDR3 is TGTGCCAGCAGCACGAGCCGGGACAGGGGTTCGTACGAGCAGTACTTC.

The genes are TRBV2 and TRBJ1-2, with TRBD1 identical over 9 bases. Germline assignment: CDR1 SNHLY and CDR2 FYNNEI. Losses at the gene ends were 8 bases for V and 11 bases for J; bases not matched to a gene: 9. The CDR3 contains 12 residues. The CDR3 bases are TGTGCCAGCCTTGGGACAGGGACCCCATACACCTTC. Protein: CASLGTGTPYTF.

This chain links TRBV27 with TRBJ1-6; TRBD1 agrees at 9 bases. The CDR3 covers 14 residues. Germline-derived CDR1 and CDR2 are MNHEY and SMNVEV (reference sequence). J gave up 7 bases and V 8 bases, and 6 bases lay outside the gene matches. CDR3 in DNA: TGTGCCAGCTCGTGGGGACAGGGAAATTCACCCCTCCACTTT. Translation: CASSWGQGNSPLHF.

The CDR3 region is CASSQPGTGAEGELFF. In DNA, the CDR3 is TGTGCCAGTAGCCAACCGGGGACTGGTGCGGAGGGGGAGCTGTTTTTT. The chain links TRBV19 to TRBJ2-2; perhaps TRBD2 as D (6 bases). Germline CDR1 and CDR2: LNHDA and SQIVND (reference sequence). CDR3 length equals 16 residues. V was shortened by 6 bases and J by 8 bases, with 22 bases between the two germline ends. The whole variable domain, filled in from reference TRBV19 and TRBJ2-2, reads DGGITQSPKYLFRKEGQNVTLSCEQNLNHDAMYWYRQDPGQGLRLIYYSQIVNDFQKGDIAEGYSVSREKKESFPLTVTSAQKNPTAFYLCASSQPGTGAEGELFFGEGSRLTVL.

V gene TRBV6-1 combines with J gene TRBJ2-1; D remains unclear. The V end lost 2 bases, the J end lost 8 bases, and 7 bases lay between the germline ends. Germline CDR1 reads MNHNS; CDR2 reads SASEGT. The CDR3 length is 12 residues. The CDR3: CASSELLDEQFF. CDR3 nucleotides: TGTGCCAGCAGTGAATTGTTAGATGAGCAGTTCTTC.

This clone was observed a handful of times. The V and J genes are TRBV19 and TRBJ1-4; maybe TRBD1 (5 bases). There are 15 residues in the CDR3. Deletions cut 5 bases from V and 10 bases from J, with 20 bases between. CDR1 is LNHDA and CDR2 is SQIVND in the germline V gene (reference sequence). The CDR3 reads CASSPGGTEAGKLFF. The CDR3 DNA follows: TGTGCCAGTAGTCCCGGGGGGACGGAGGCCGGAAAACTGTTTTTT.

The chain is built from TRBV6-2 or TRBV6-3 and TRBJ2-1; 10 positions match TRBD2. CDR1 is MNHEY and CDR2 is SVGEGT in the germline V gene. V shed 0 bases and J 8 bases; nucleotides not matched to a gene: 10. The CDR3 runs to 17 residues. The CDR3 is CASSYSTSGGAVDEQFF. CDR3 DNA: TGTGCCAGCAGTTACTCGACAAGCGGGGGGGCCGTCGATGAGCAGTTCTTC.

The CDR3 here is CASSPSGEQISNQPQHF. CDR3 nucleotide sequence: TGTGCCAGTAGTCCATCGGGGGAACAGATTAGCAATCAGCCCCAGCATTTT. This chain uses TRBV19 with TRBJ1-5, with D perhaps matching TRBD1 (5 bases). There are 17 residues in the CDR3. Germline V gives CDR1 LNHDA, CDR2 SQIVND (reference sequence). Trimming took off 5 bases at V and 0 bases at J, with 17 bases between the two ends.

This rearrangement joins TRBV6-5 to TRBJ1-2; 7 positions agree with TRBD1. V shed 5 bases and J 1 base; nucleotides not matched to a gene: 7. This CDR3 contains 15 residues. Looked up from germline, CDR1 is MNHEY and CDR2 is SVGAGI. The CDR3 here is CASSMTGTINYGYTF. CDR3 coding DNA: TGTGCCAGCAGTATGACAGGGACAATTAACTATGGCTACACCTTC.

The chain uses TRBV5-1 and TRBJ1-1, with D uncertain. Deletions cut 4 bases from V and 2 bases from J, with 12 bases between. Germline loops: CDR1 SGHRS, CDR2 YFSETQ. This CDR3 region has 14 residues. The CDR3: CASSQEVTNTEAFF. Written as DNA, the CDR3 is TGCGCCAGCAGCCAGGAAGTTACTAACACTGAAGCTTTCTTT.

For the CDR3, the DNA is TGTGCCTGGGGACAAAACTATGGCTACACCTTC. Amino acid sequence: CAWGQNYGYTF. The chain links TRBV30 to TRBJ1-2; perhaps TRBD1 as D (5 bases). From germline, CDR1 is GTSNPN and CDR2 SVGIG (reference sequence). This CDR3 is built from 11 residues. V lost 5 bases to trimming and J lost 2 bases, with 6 bases between them.

This chain joins TRBV19 and TRBJ2-7; D gene ambiguous. The V end was cut by 1 base, the J end by 0 bases, with 7 bases between. The CDR3 spans 14 residues. CDR1 and CDR2 (germline): LNHDA, SQIVND (reference sequence). This chain's CDR3 is CASSIGTASYEQYF. The CDR3 DNA follows: TGTGCCAGTAGTATAGGAACAGCCTCCTACGAGCAGTACTTC.

The chain uses TRBV5-4 and TRBJ2-7; TRBD1 might be the D (5 bases). In germline, CDR1 is SGHNT, CDR2 YYREEE (reference sequence). Trimming cost V 2 bases and J 3 bases, with 12 bases left between them. The CDR3 totals 14 residues. For the CDR3, the DNA is TGTGCCAGCAGCTTTGACAGAGGAAGCTACGAGCAGTACTTC. It yields the protein CASSFDRGSYEQYF.